This TCR beta chain was identified during a study of cytomegalovirus exposure and HLA in healthy donors. CDR1 and CDR2 from the germline V gene are SGHRS and YFSETQ. V shed 4 bases and J shed 0 bases, with 8 bases lying between them. The CDR3 sequence is 14 residues long. PCR employed 60 Vbeta and 13 Jbeta primers. This table comes from immunoSEQ multiplex PCR, and its TCRdb copy is limited to in-frame clones, with some not included. The profile shows approximately 120,000 clones, just under 70% of them singletons. Sequenced: PBMCs. The source of this sequence is a woman in her 70s in good health and CMV-seropositive. The chain is built from TRBV5-1 and TRBJ2-1; D possibly corresponds to TRBD1 (5 bases). CDR3 residues: CASSRTNSYNEQFF. In DNA, the CDR3 is TGCGCCAGCAGCCGGACAAACTCCTACAATGAGCAGTTCTTC.